This T cell receptor (beta chain) is from a study of molecular identifiers for immune sequencing clone quantification. Study details: The replicate experiment used RNA from roughly 18,000 or 92,000 naive CD8 cells. This RNA was split into five aliquots, and four of them were sequenced.

Study outcomes and limitations: With a barcode shared among identical TCR molecules, highly expanded clone sizes could be underestimated. Whereas naive cells kept under 1% of molecules in clones above 20 RNA copies, such clones held over 97% in effectors.

The authors sorted naive CD8 T cells as CD8+CD4-CCR7+CD45RA+. TCRdb called the PCR reads again in MiXCR, with one record for every CDR3 protein. The sample contains about 630,000 distinct CDR3 sequences, 25% of which appear only once. The ends were cut back, 3 bases at V and 4 bases at J, with 7 bases in the middle. CDR3 length: 14 residues. The germline CDR1 and CDR2 sequences are MDHEN and SYDVKM. This clonotype was recorded a few times. Its cognate antigen is unknown. The receptor comes from a human donor in good health. Some libraries in this study had Jurkat cell RNA spiked in. Sequences were obtained from naive CD8+ T cells from blood, with Jurkat cell RNA spiked in. Stated subset: FACS-sorted CD8+CD4-CCR7+CD45RA+ naive T cells. The V call is TRBV28, the J call TRBJ1-6; D is perhaps TRBD1 (6 bases). DNA for the CDR3: TGTGCCAGCAGTTTCCAGGGGTATAATTCACCCCTCCACTTT. Translating it yields CASSFQGYNSPLHF.